This section outlines one T cell receptor (beta chain) sequence together with its context. Its antigen is not known. The PCR ran on 60 Vbeta and 13 Jbeta primers. Sequenced by immunoSEQ multiplex PCR; TCRdb stores in-frame clones only, minus some. This sample carries 110,000 or so clones, 70% to 80% of them seen once, and the ten largest clones take roughly 15%. Trimming shortened V by 4 bases and J by 2 bases, and 14 bases separated the two germline ends. Germline values: CDR1 SGHTS, CDR2 YDEGEE. This CDR3 contains 15 residues. This record belongs to a study of cytomegalovirus exposure and HLA in healthy donors. Turning to the study itself: Falling in the Caucasian-associated ancestry cluster were approximately 84% of approximately 410 genotyped donors. Study outcomes and limitations: An analysis done earlier found most TCR beta V segments productive about 87% or about 30% of the time. V segments that were indistinguishable, TRBV6-2 and TRBV6-3 among them, were omitted from analysis. For cytomegalovirus status, the classifier reportedly gave diagnoses with high specificity and sensitivity.

The sequenced sample was PBMCs. V usage is TRBV5-8 and J usage is TRBJ2-3; TRBD2 might be the D (6 bases). This clonotype originated in a man aged 45-60 years in good health and CMV-seropositive. The CDR3 spells CASSPRDWYTDTQYF. The CDR3 region has the DNA TGTGCCAGCAGCCCCCGGGACTGGTACACAGATACGCAGTATTTT.